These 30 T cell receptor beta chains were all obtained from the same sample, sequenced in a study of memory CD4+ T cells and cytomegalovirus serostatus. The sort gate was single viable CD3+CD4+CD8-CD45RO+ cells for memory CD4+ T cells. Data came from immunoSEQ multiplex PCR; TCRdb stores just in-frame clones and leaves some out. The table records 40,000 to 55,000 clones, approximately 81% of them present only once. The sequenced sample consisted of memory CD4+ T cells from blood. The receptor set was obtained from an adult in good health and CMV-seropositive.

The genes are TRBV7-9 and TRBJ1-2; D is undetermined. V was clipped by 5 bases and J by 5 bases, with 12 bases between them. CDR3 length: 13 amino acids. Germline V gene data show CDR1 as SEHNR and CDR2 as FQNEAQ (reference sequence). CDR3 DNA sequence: TGTGCCAGCAGCCCCGATTTAACGTATGGCTACACCTTC. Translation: CASSPDLTYGYTF.

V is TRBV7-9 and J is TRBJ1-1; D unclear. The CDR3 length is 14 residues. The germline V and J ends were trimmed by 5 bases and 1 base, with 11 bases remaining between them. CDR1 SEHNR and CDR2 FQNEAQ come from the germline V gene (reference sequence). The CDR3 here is CASSQLRANTEAFF. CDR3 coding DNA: TGTGCCAGCAGCCAACTGCGGGCGAACACTGAAGCTTTCTTT.

CDR3 sequence: CASSLVEGGEAFF. The CDR3 bases are TGCGCCAGCAGCTTGGTCGAGGGAGGTGAAGCTTTCTTT. The chain links TRBV5-1 to TRBJ1-1, with unresolved D. This CDR3 spans 13 amino acids. V lost 0 bases and J lost 7, with 10 bases in between. In germline, CDR1 is SGHRS, CDR2 YFSETQ.

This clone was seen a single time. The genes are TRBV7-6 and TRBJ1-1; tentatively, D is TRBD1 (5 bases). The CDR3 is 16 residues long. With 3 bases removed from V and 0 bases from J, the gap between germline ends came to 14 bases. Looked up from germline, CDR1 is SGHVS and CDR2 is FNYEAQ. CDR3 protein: CASSLAGLGLNTEAFF. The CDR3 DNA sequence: TGTGCCAGCAGCTTGGCAGGGCTGGGCTTGAACACTGAAGCTTTCTTT.

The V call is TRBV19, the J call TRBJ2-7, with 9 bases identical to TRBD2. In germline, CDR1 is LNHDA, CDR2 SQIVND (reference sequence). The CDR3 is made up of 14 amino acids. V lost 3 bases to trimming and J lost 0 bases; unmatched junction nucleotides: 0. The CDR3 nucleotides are TGTGCCAGTAGTATGGGACTAGCCTCCTACGAGCAGTACTTC. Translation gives CASSMGLASYEQYF.

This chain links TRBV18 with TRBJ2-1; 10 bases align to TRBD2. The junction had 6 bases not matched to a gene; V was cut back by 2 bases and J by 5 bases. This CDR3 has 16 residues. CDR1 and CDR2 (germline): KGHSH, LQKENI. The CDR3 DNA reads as TGTGCCAGCTCACCAGAGTGGCTAGCGGGGGACAATGAGCAGTTCTTC. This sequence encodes CASSPEWLAGDNEQFF.

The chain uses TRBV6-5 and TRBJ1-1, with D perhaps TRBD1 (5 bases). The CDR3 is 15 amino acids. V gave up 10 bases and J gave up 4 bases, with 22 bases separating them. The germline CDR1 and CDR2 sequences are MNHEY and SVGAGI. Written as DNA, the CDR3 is TGTGCCACTACAGAAGATCTGGGGGAGGCCACTGAAGCTTTCTTT. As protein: CATTEDLGEATEAFF.

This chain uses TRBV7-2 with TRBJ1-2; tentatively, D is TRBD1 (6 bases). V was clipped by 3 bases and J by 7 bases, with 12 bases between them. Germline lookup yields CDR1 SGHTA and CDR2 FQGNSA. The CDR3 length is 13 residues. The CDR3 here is CASSFTGFLGYTF. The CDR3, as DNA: TGTGCCAGCAGCTTTACAGGGTTCCTTGGCTACACCTTC.

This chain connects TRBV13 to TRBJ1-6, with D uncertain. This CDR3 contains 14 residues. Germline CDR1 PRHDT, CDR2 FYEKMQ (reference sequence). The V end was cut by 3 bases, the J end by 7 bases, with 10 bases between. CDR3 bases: TGTGCCAGCAGCTTTATCCGACAAAATTCACCCCTCCACTTT. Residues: CASSFIRQNSPLHF.

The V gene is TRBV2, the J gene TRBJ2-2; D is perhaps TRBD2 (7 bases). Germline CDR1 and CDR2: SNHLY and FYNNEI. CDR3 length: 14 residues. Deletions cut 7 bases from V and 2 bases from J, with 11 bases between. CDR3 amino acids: CASTRGTNTGELFF. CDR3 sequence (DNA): TGTGCCAGCACGCGGGGGACAAACACCGGGGAGCTGTTTTTT.

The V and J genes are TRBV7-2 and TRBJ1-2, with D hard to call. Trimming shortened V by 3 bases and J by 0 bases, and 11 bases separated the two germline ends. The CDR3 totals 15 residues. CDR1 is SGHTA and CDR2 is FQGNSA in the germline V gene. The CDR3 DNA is TGTGCCAGCAGCTTGCGAGTCGGCCCTAACTATGGCTACACCTTC. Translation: CASSLRVGPNYGYTF.

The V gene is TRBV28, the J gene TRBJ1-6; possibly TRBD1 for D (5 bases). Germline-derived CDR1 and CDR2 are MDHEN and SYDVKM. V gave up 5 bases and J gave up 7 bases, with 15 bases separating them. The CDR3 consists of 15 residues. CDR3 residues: CASSPPPGRNSPLHF. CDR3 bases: TGTGCCAGCAGTCCCCCCCCAGGGAGGAATTCACCCCTCCACTTT. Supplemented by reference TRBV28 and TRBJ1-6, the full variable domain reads DVKVTQSSRYLVKRTGEKVFLECVQDMDHENMFWYRQDPGLGLRLIYFSYDVKMKEKGDIPEGYSVSREKKERFSLILESASTNQTSMYLCASSPPPGRNSPLHFGNGTRLTVT.

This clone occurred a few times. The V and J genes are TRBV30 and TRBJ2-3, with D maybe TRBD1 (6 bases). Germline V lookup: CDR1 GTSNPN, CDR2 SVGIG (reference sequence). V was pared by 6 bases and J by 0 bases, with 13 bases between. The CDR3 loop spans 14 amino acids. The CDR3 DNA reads TGTGCCTGTAAATACAGGGATAGCACAGATACGCAGTATTTT. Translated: CACKYRDSTDTQYF.

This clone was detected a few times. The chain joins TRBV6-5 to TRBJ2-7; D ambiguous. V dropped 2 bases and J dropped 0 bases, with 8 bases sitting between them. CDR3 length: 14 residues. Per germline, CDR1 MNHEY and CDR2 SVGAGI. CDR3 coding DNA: TGTGCCAGCAGTTACGGTAGGGACTCCTACGAGCAGTACTTC. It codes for CASSYGRDSYEQYF.

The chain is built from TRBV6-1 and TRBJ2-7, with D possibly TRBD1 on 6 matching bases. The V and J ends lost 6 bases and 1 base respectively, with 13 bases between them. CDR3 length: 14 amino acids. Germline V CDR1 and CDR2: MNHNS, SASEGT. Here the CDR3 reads CASSGQGQSYEQYF. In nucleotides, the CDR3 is TGTGCCAGCAGCGGGCAGGGGCAATCCTACGAGCAGTACTTC.

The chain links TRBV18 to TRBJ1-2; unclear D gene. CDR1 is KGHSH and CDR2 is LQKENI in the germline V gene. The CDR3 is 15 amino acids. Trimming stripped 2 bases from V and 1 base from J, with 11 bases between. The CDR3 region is CASSPGPTNNYGYTF. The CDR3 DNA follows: TGTGCCAGCTCACCAGGGCCTACAAATAACTATGGCTACACCTTC.

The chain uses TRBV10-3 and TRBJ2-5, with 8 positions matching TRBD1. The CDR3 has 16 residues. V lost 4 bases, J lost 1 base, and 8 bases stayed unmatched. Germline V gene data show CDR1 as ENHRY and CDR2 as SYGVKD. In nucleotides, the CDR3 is TGTGCCATCAGTGTAGGCAGGGGGCCCGTCCAAGAGACCCAGTACTTC. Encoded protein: CAISVGRGPVQETQYF.

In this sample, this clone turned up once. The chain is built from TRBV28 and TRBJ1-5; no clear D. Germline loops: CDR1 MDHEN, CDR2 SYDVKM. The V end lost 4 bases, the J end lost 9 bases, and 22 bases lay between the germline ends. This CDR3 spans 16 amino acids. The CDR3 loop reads CASSSNSDGVGWPQHF. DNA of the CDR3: TGTGCCAGCAGTTCCAATTCAGACGGGGTAGGTTGGCCCCAGCATTTT.

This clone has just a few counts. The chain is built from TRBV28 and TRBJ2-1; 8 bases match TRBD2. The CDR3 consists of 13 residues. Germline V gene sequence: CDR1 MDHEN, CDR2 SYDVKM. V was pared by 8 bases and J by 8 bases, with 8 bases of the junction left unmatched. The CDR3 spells CASRLARDYEQFF. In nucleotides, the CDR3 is TGTGCCAGCCGACTAGCGCGAGATTATGAGCAGTTCTTC.

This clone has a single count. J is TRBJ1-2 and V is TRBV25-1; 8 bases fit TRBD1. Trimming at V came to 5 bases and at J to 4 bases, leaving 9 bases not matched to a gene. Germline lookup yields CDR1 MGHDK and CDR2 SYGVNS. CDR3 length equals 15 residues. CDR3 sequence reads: CASSRSPGQVYGYTF. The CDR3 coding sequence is TGTGCCAGCAGTAGATCTCCGGGACAGGTCTATGGCTACACCTTC.

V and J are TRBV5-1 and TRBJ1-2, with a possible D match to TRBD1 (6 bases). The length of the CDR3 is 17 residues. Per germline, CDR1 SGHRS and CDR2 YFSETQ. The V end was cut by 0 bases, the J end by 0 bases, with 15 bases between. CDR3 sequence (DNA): TGCGCCAGCAGCTTGGACGCCAGGGGATGGGCTAACTATGGCTACACCTTC. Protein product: CASSLDARGWANYGYTF.

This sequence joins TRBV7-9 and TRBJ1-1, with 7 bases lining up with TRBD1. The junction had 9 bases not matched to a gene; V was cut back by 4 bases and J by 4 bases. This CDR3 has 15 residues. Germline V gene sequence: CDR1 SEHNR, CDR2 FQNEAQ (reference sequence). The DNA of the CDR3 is TGTGCCAGCAGCTATAATACAGGGGAAGGCACTGAAGCTTTCTTT. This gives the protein CASSYNTGEGTEAFF.

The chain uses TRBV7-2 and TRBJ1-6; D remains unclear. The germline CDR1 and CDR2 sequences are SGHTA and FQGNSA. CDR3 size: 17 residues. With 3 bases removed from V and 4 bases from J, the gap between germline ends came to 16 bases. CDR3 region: CASSFSRDPAYNSPLHF. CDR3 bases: TGTGCCAGCAGCTTTAGTCGAGACCCGGCTTATAATTCACCCCTCCACTTT.

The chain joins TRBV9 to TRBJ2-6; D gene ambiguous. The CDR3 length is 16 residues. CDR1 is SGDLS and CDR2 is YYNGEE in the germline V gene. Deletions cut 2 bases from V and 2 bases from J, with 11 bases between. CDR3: CASSVRHSPGANVLTF. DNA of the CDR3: TGTGCCAGCAGCGTGCGCCATTCCCCTGGGGCCAACGTCCTGACTTTC. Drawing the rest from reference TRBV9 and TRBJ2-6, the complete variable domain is DSGVTQTPKHLITATGQRVTLRCSPRSGDLSVYWYQQSLDQGLQFLIQYYNGEERAKGNILERFSAQQFPDLHSELNLSSLELGDSALYFCASSVRHSPGANVLTFGAGSRLTVL.

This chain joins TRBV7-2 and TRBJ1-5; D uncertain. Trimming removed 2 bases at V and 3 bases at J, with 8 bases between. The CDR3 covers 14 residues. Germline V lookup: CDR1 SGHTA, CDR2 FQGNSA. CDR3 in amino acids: CASSLSPFNQPQHF. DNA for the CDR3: TGTGCCAGCAGCTTATCCCCGTTCAATCAGCCCCAGCATTTT. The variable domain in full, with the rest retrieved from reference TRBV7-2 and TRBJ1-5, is GAGVSQSPSNKVTEKGKDVELRCDPISGHTALYWYRQSLGQGLEFLIYFQGNSAPDKSGLPSDRFSAERTGGSVSTLTIQRTQQEDSAVYLCASSLSPFNQPQHFGDGTRLSIL.

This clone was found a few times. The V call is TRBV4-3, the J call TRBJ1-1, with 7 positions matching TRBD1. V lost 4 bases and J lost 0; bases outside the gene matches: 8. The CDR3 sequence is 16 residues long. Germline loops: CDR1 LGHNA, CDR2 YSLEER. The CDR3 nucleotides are TGCGCCAGCAGCCCCGGCGCGGGACAGATGAACACTGAAGCTTTCTTT. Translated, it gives CASSPGAGQMNTEAFF.

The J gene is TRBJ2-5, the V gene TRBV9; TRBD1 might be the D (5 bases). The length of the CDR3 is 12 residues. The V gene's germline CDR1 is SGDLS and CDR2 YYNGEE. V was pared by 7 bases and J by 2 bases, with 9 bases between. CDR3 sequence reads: CASSRQQETQYF. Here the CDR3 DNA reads TGTGCCAGCTCCAGACAGCAAGAGACCCAGTACTTC.

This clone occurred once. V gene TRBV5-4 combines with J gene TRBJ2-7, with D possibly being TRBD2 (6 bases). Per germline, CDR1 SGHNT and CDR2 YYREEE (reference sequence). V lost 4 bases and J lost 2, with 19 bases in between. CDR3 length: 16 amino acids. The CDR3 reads CASSPWGGTSPYEQYF. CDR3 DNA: TGTGCCAGCAGCCCTTGGGGCGGGACTTCCCCCTACGAGCAGTACTTC. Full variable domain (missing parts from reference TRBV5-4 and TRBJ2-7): ETGVTQSPTHLIKTRGQQVTLRCSSQSGHNTVSWYQQALGQGPQFIFQYYREEENGRGNFPPRFSGLQFPNYSSELNVNALELDDSALYLCASSPWGGTSPYEQYFGPGTRLTVT.

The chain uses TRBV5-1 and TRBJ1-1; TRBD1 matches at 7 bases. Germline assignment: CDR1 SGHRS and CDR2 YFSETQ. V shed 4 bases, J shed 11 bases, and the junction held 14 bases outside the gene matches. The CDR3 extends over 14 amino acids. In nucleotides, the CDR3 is TGCGCCAGCAGCACCGACAGGGTCGGAAATAATGCTTTCTTT. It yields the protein CASSTDRVGNNAFF.

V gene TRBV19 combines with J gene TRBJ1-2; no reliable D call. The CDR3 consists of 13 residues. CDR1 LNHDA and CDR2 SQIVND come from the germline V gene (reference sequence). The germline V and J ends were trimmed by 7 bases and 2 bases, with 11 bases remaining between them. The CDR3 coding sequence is TGTGCCAGTAAGTCGACGGGAAACTATGGCTACACCTTC. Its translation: CASKSTGNYGYTF.